The sequence of this T cell receptor (beta chain) was determined in a study of T cell repertoires in cytomegalovirus infection. Study outcomes and limitations: Cumulative frequency of public TCR beta families picked out carriers of CMV plus the relevant HLA.

One entry per CDR3 protein, called by TCRdb with MiXCR from the reads. The sample contains about 130,000 distinct CDR3 sequences, approximately 9.2% of which appear only once. Trimming left V 5 bases short and J 3 bases short, with 10 bases between. Per germline, CDR1 MDHEN and CDR2 SYDVKM. This CDR3 has 13 residues. As for this clonotype: The antigen remains undetermined.

Sequences were obtained from PBMCs. The V and J genes are TRBV28 and TRBJ1-1, with D tentatively TRBD1 (5 bases). The TCR originated in a human donor in good health (CMV status not recorded). Some clones in this sample may be carry-over from other donors' samples. In DNA, the CDR3 is TGTGCCAGCAGTAGAAGGGGATACACTGAAGCTTTCTTT. Residues: CASSRRGYTEAFF.